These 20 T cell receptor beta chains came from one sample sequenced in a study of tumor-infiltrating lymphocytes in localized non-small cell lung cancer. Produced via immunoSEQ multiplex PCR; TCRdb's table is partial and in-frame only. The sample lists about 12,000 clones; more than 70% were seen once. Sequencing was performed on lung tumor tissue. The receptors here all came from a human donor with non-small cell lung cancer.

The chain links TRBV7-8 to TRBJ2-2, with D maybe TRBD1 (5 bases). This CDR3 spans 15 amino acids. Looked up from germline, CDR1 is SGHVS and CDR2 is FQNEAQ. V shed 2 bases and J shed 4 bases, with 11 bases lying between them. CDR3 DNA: TGTGCCAGCAGCTTATTGGAAAGGGGCACCGGGGAGCTGTTTTTT. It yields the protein CASSLLERGTGELFF.

The CDR3 DNA reads as TGTGCCAGCAACCCAGCGGGGGGCCTCGGAGGCACAGATACGCAGTATTTT. This translates into CASNPAGGLGGTDTQYF. The gene calls are TRBV2 and TRBJ2-3, with 9 bases lining up with TRBD2. The CDR3 is 17 residues long. With 7 bases clipped from V and 1 base from J, the junction kept 12 bases outside the gene matches. Germline CDR1 is SNHLY and CDR2 is FYNNEI.

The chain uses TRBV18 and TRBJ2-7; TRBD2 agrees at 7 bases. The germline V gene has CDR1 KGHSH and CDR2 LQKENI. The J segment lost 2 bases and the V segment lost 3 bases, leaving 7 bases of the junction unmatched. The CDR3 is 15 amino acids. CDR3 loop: CASSPSRGTTYEQYF. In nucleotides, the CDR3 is TGTGCCAGCTCACCTTCGCGGGGGACGACCTACGAGCAGTACTTC.

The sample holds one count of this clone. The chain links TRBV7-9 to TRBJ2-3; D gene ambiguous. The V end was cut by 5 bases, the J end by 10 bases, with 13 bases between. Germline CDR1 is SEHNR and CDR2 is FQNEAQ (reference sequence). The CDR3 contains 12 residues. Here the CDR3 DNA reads TGTGCCAGCAGCCCTGGGTTTATGGCGCAGTATTTT. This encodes CASSPGFMAQYF.

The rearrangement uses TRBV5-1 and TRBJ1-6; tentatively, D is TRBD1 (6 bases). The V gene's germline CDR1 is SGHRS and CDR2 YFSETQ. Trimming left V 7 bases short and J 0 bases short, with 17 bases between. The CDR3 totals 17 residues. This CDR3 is CASSRQELSSYNSPLHF. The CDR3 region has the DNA TGCGCCAGCTCCAGACAGGAGCTGAGCTCCTATAATTCACCCCTCCACTTT. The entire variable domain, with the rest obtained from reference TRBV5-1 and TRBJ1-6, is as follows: KAGVTQTPRYLIKTRGQQVTLSCSPISGHRSVSWYQQTPGQGLQFLFEYFSETQRNKGNFPGRFSGRQFSNSRSEMNVSTLELGDSALYLCASSRQELSSYNSPLHFGNGTRLTVT.

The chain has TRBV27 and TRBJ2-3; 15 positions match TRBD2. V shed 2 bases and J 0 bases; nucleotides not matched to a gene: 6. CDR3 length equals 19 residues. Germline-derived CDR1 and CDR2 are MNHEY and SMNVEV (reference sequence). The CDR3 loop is CASSLRGLAGGFSTDTQYF. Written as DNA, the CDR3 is TGTGCCAGCAGTTTAAGGGGACTAGCGGGGGGATTTAGCACAGATACGCAGTATTTT.

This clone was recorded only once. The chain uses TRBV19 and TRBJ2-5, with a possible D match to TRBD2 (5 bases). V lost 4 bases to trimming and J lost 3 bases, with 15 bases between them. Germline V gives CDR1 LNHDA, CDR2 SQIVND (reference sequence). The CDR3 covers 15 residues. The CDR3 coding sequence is TGTGCCAGTAGTAGCGGGTCGACACTAAAAGAGACCCAGTACTTC. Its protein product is CASSSGSTLKETQYF.

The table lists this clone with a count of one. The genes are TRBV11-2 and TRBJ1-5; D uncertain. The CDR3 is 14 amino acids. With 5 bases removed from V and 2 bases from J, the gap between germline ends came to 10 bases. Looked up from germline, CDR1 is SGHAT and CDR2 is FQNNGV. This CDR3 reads CASSPGEGNQPQHF. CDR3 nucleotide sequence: TGTGCCAGCAGCCCGGGAGAGGGCAATCAGCCCCAGCATTTT.

Written as DNA, the CDR3 is TGTGCCAGTAGACCGGTCAGTGCGTCCTACAATGAGCAGTTCTTC. This sequence encodes CASRPVSASYNEQFF. This sequence joins TRBV19 and TRBJ2-1, with D hard to call. The CDR3 is 15 amino acids. Germline V lookup: CDR1 LNHDA, CDR2 SQIVND (reference sequence). V was trimmed by 6 bases and J by 1 base, leaving 13 bases between them.

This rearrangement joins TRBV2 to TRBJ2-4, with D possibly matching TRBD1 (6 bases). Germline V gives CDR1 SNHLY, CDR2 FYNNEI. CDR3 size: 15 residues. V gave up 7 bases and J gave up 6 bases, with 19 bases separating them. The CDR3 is CASKGVRGRPNIQYF. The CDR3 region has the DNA TGTGCCAGCAAGGGGGTTAGAGGGAGACCAAACATTCAGTACTTC.

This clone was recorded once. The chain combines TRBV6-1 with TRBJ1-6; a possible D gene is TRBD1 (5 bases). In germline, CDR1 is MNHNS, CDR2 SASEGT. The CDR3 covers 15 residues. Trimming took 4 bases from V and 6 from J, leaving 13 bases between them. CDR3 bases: TGTGCCAGCAGTGTGCAGGGTGAAAGTAATTCACCCCTCCACTTT. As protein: CASSVQGESNSPLHF.

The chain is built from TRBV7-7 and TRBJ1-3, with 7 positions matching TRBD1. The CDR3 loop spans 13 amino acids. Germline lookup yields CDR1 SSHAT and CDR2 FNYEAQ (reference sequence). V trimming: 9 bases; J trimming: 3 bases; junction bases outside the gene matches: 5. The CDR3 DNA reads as TGTGCCAGAGGGGGCGTTCGTGGAAACACCATATATTTT. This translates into CARGGVRGNTIYF. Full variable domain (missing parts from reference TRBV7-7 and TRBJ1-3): GAGVSQSPRYKVTKRGQDVTLRCDPISSHATLYWYQQALGQGPEFLTYFNYEAQPDKSGLPSDRFSAERPEGSISTLTIQRTEQRDSAMYRCARGGVRGNTIYFGEGSWLTVV.

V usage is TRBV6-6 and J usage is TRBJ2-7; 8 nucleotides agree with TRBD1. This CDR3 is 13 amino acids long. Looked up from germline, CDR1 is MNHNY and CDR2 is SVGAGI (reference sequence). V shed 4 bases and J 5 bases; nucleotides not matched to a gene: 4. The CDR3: CASSSDREHEQYF. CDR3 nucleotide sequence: TGTGCCAGCAGTTCGGACAGGGAGCACGAGCAGTACTTC.

The CDR3 reads CASSFQGAEAYEQYF. The CDR3, as DNA: TGTGCCAGCAGCTTCCAGGGGGCGGAGGCCTACGAGCAGTACTTC. The V call is TRBV7-8, the J call TRBJ2-7; 8 positions agree with TRBD1. This CDR3 contains 15 residues. Trimming cost V 3 bases and J 2 bases; bases outside gene matches: 6. Germline V gene lookup returns CDR1 SGHVS and CDR2 FQNEAQ.

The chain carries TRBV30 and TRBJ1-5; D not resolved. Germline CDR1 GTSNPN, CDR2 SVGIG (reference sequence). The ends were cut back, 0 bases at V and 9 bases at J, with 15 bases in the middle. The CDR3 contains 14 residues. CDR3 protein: CAWSVNSALSPQHF. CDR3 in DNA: TGTGCCTGGAGTGTAAACAGCGCTTTATCGCCCCAGCATTTT.

The chain's CDR3 is CAISESMSGAVSYEQYF. DNA for the CDR3: TGTGCCATCAGTGAGTCTATGTCAGGGGCCGTCTCCTACGAGCAGTACTTC. The V call is TRBV10-3, the J call TRBJ2-7; maybe TRBD1 (6 bases). The CDR3 extends over 17 amino acids. CDR1 and CDR2 (germline): ENHRY, SYGVKD. Trimming took off 0 bases at V and 0 bases at J, with 15 bases between the two ends.

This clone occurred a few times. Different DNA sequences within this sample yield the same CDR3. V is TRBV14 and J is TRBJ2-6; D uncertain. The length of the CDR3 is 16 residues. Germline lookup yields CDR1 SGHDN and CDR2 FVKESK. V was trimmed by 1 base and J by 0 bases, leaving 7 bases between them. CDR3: CASSQGRLSGANVLTF. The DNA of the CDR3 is TGTGCCAGCAGCCAAGGTCGTCTCTCTGGGGCCAACGTCCTGACTTTC.

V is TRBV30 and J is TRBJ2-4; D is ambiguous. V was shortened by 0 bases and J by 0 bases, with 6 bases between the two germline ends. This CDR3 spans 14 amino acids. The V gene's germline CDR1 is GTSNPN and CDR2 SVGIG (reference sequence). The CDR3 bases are TGTGCCTGGAGTGTTTTTCTAGCCAAAAACATTCAGTACTTC. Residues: CAWSVFLAKNIQYF.

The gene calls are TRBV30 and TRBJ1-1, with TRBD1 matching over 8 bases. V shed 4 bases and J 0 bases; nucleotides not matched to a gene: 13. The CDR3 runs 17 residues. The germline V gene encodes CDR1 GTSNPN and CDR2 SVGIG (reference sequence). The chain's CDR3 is CAWKNTGGLNMNTEAFF. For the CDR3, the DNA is TGTGCCTGGAAAAACACAGGGGGGCTTAACATGAACACTGAAGCTTTCTTT.

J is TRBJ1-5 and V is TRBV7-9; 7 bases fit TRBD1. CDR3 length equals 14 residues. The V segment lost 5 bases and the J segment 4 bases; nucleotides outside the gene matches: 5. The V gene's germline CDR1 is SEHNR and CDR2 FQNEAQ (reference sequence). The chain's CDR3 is CASSHTGVNQPQHF. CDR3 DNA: TGTGCCAGCAGCCATACAGGGGTAAATCAGCCCCAGCATTTT.